This entry lists 8 T cell receptor beta chains sequenced from one sample in a study of blood T cell repertoires in COVID-19. Assay: immunoSEQ multiplex PCR; the TCRdb copy retains only in-frame clones and omits some. The sample yields 110,000 or so clones, more than 60% seen once. The sample was peripheral blood. These receptor sequences come from a man between 65 and 80 years old with acute or convalescent COVID-19.

V gene TRBV7-2 combines with J gene TRBJ1-2, with D unresolved. CDR3 length: 15 residues. Per the germline V gene, CDR1 is SGHTA and CDR2 is FQGNSA. V was pared by 1 base and J by 5 bases, with 14 bases between. The CDR3 sequence is CASSLGVGSGYGYTF. CDR3 sequence (DNA): TGTGCCAGCAGCTTAGGGGTGGGGTCGGGATATGGCTACACCTTC.

The chain combines TRBV6-5 with TRBJ1-1; a possible D gene is TRBD1 (5 bases). The germline CDR1 and CDR2 sequences are MNHEY and SVGAGI. This CDR3 is 16 amino acids long. The germline V and J ends were trimmed by 4 bases and 5 bases, with 20 bases remaining between them. The CDR3 sequence is CASSSPGGRGRTEAFF. The CDR3 coding sequence is TGTGCCAGCAGTTCACCGGGGGGAAGGGGCCGGACTGAAGCTTTCTTT.

In DNA, the CDR3 is TGTGCCAGCAGCGAACCGGGACTCAGGACCCAATACGAGCAGTACTTC. As protein: CASSEPGLRTQYEQYF. The chain carries TRBV7-8 and TRBJ2-7; TRBD2 is a possible D gene (6 bases). Germline assignment: CDR1 SGHVS and CDR2 FQNEAQ. Trimming removed 5 bases from V and 4 bases from J, with 21 bases in between. The CDR3 runs 16 residues.

V and J are TRBV14 and TRBJ2-1; perhaps TRBD1 as D (5 bases). The CDR3 contains 12 residues. CDR1 SGHDN and CDR2 FVKESK come from the germline V gene. The germline V and J ends were trimmed by 5 bases and 7 bases, with 9 bases remaining between them. As DNA, the CDR3 is TGTGCCAGCAGCTTCCAGGGAAATGAGCAGTTCTTC. This gives the protein CASSFQGNEQFF. Drawing the rest from reference TRBV14 and TRBJ2-1, the complete variable domain is EAGVTQFPSHSVIEKGQTVTLRCDPISGHDNLYWYRRVMGKEIKFLLHFVKESKQDESGMPNNRFLAERTGGTYSTLKVQPAELEDSGVYFCASSFQGNEQFFGPGTRLTVL.

The chain couples TRBV19 to TRBJ2-1, with TRBD2 identical over 8 bases. The CDR3 has 17 amino acids. Germline trimming cut 6 bases from V and 4 bases from J; bases unmatched to any gene: 14. The germline gives CDR1 LNHDA, CDR2 SQIVND (reference sequence). The CDR3 DNA reads TGTGCCAGTAGCCGCGCGGGGGGCCCCGCACGTTACAATGAGCAGTTCTTC. Translation gives CASSRAGGPARYNEQFF.

CDR3 nucleotide sequence: TGCGCCAGCAGCCCCGGGGGACAGGGTCGTGAGCAGTTCTTC. Its protein is CASSPGGQGREQFF. The gene calls are TRBV5-1 and TRBJ2-1, with 9 bases aligning to TRBD1. The V gene's germline CDR1 is SGHRS and CDR2 YFSETQ. V gave up 4 bases and J gave up 9 bases; unmatched junction bases: 8. The CDR3 length is 14 residues.

The chain links TRBV19 to TRBJ2-1; TRBD2 matches at 8 bases. V shed 1 base, J shed 3 bases, and the junction held 2 bases outside the gene matches. The CDR3 extends over 15 amino acids. Germline V gene sequence: CDR1 LNHDA, CDR2 SQIVND (reference sequence). The chain's CDR3 is CASSIGGGNYNEQFF. CDR3 nucleotide sequence: TGTGCCAGTAGTATAGGCGGGGGGAACTACAATGAGCAGTTCTTC.

This chain joins TRBV7-2 and TRBJ1-1; tentative D call: TRBD1 (5 bases). CDR3 length: 16 amino acids. Deletions cut 5 bases from V and 4 bases from J, with 20 bases between. CDR1 is SGHTA, CDR2 FQGNSA, per germline. The CDR3 loop is CASSQSGVGTGTEAFF. The CDR3 region has the DNA TGTGCCAGCAGCCAATCCGGGGTGGGGACTGGCACTGAAGCTTTCTTT.